Presented here are 14 T cell receptor beta chains from one specimen sequenced in a study of shared clonotypes between healthy human individuals. Profiled with immunoSEQ multiplex PCR; TCRdb holds only in-frame clones, not every one. This sample has roughly 1.4 million clones, with about 98.5% found just once. Sequencing was performed on naive CD4+ T cells sorted from blood. Specified subset: CD45RA+ positively selected. These receptors all come from a man aged 30-40 years in good health.

Notes on this clone: Other nucleotide sequences from this sample produce the same CDR3. This chain joins TRBV18 and TRBJ2-7, with 8 positions matching TRBD1. The germline V gene encodes CDR1 KGHSH and CDR2 LQKENI. J was trimmed by 2 bases and V by 4 bases; bases with no gene match: 4. The length of the CDR3 is 14 residues. For the CDR3, the DNA is TGTGCCAGCTCACTGGACAGGGCGACCTACGAGCAGTACTTC. Translated, it gives CASSLDRATYEQYF.

As regards this clone: Other DNA sequences in this specimen translate into the identical CDR3. This chain links TRBV27 with TRBJ2-6, with D perhaps being TRBD1 or TRBD2 (5 bases each). V was clipped by 1 base and J by 2 bases, with 6 bases between them. This CDR3 is built from 15 residues. The germline V gene encodes CDR1 MNHEY and CDR2 SMNVEV (reference sequence). CDR3 nucleotides: TGTGCCAGCAGTTTATGGGGGACTGGGGCCAACGTCCTGACTTTC. It yields the protein CASSLWGTGANVLTF.

The chain joins TRBV5-1 to TRBJ2-1; 8 bases are shared with TRBD2. CDR3 length: 15 residues. The junction had 7 bases not matched to a gene; V was cut back by 3 bases and J by 5 bases. Germline CDR1 SGHRS, CDR2 YFSETQ. The CDR3 spells CASSSAGVAHNEQFF. The CDR3 region has the DNA TGCGCCAGCAGCTCAGCGGGAGTTGCGCACAATGAGCAGTTCTTC.

V gene TRBV10-3 combines with J gene TRBJ2-1; 10 bases line up with TRBD2. The germline V gene has CDR1 ENHRY and CDR2 SYGVKD. This CDR3 region has 14 residues. J was trimmed by 8 bases and V by 7 bases; bases with no gene match: 8. The CDR3 sequence: CAITALAGVHEQFF. CDR3 nucleotide sequence: TGTGCCATCACCGCCCTAGCGGGAGTGCATGAGCAGTTCTTC.

The CDR3 DNA sequence: TGTGCCAGCAGTTACTCTCAGGGACAGGGTTCCTACGAGCAGTACTTC. This translates into CASSYSQGQGSYEQYF. This rearrangement joins TRBV6-5 to TRBJ2-7, with 9 positions matching TRBD1. Losses at the gene ends were 0 bases for V and 1 base for J; bases not matched to a gene: 4. Per germline, CDR1 MNHEY and CDR2 SVGAGI. This CDR3 contains 16 residues.

The chain links TRBV28 to TRBJ2-2; D uncertain. This CDR3 has 13 amino acids. V was trimmed by 8 bases and J by 4 bases, leaving 11 bases between them. Germline CDR1 is MDHEN and CDR2 is SYDVKM. Here the CDR3 DNA reads TGTGCCAGCTTAATGCACTCCACCGGGGAGCTGTTTTTT. It translates to CASLMHSTGELFF.

This clone was recorded only once. The chain carries TRBV4-1 and TRBJ2-5; 9 bases line up with TRBD2. V was clipped by 4 bases and J by 3 bases; unmatched bases: 9. CDR3 length: 16 amino acids. CDR1 is MGHRA, CDR2 YSYEKL, per germline. The CDR3 spells CASSLQAAGGKETQYF. CDR3 DNA: TGCGCCAGCAGCCTCCAGGCAGCGGGAGGAAAAGAGACCCAGTACTTC.

The chain is built from TRBV11-2 and TRBJ2-7; D is unclear. Germline CDR1 and CDR2: SGHAT and FQNNGV. Trimming cost V 0 bases and J 5 bases, with 11 bases left between them. CDR3 length: 14 amino acids. In DNA form, the CDR3 reads TGTGCCAGCAGCTTAGATCCCCGGACGGACGAGCAGTACTTC. It specifies CASSLDPRTDEQYF.

The table lists this clone with a count of one. V and J are TRBV5-5 and TRBJ1-4; D not certain. Germline values: CDR1 SGHKS, CDR2 YYEKEE (reference sequence). Trimming took off 2 bases at V and 6 bases at J, with 14 bases between the two ends. The CDR3 sequence is 15 residues long. In nucleotides, the CDR3 is TGTGCCAGCAGCTTATGGATCTCCGGGGATGAAAAACTGTTTTTT. This translates into CASSLWISGDEKLFF.

The chain combines TRBV18 with TRBJ2-2; D may be TRBD1 (6 bases). The V and J ends lost 2 bases and 0 bases respectively, with 7 bases between them. Germline assignment: CDR1 KGHSH and CDR2 LQKENI. CDR3 length: 15 amino acids. The CDR3, as DNA: TGTGCCAGCTCACCAGGACAGTCGAACACCGGGGAGCTGTTTTTT. Translated, it gives CASSPGQSNTGELFF.

The genes are TRBV30 and TRBJ2-7, with a possible D match to TRBD2 (6 bases). This CDR3 has 13 amino acids. Germline CDR1 GTSNPN, CDR2 SVGIG (reference sequence). The ends were cut back, 1 base at V and 6 bases at J, with 13 bases in the middle. CDR3 nucleotide sequence: TGTGCCTGGAGTGGACTAGTCGAGCTCGAGCAGTACTTC. Translating gives CAWSGLVELEQYF.

The CDR3 sequence: CASSLRPPNEKLFF. DNA for the CDR3: TGTGCCAGCAGCCTCAGGCCACCTAATGAAAAACTGTTTTTT. The V and J genes are TRBV7-9 and TRBJ1-4; no firm D call. This CDR3 is 14 amino acids long. Germline V gives CDR1 SEHNR, CDR2 FQNEAQ (reference sequence). V dropped 5 bases and J dropped 3 bases, with 10 bases sitting between them.

Worth noting for this clone: Distinct nucleotide sequences in the sample also encode this CDR3. CDR3 sequence (DNA): TGTGCCAGCAGCCCTGGACTAGCGGGCTACGAGCAGTACTTC. This translates into CASSPGLAGYEQYF. V usage is TRBV5-4 and J usage is TRBJ2-7, with TRBD2 identical over 11 bases. The J segment lost 3 bases and the V segment lost 4 bases, leaving 3 bases of the junction unmatched. Germline-derived CDR1 and CDR2 are SGHNT and YYREEE (reference sequence). CDR3 length equals 14 residues. The variable domain in full, completed from reference TRBV5-4 and TRBJ2-7, reads ETGVTQSPTHLIKTRGQQVTLRCSSQSGHNTVSWYQQALGQGPQFIFQYYREEENGRGNFPPRFSGLQFPNYSSELNVNALELDDSALYLCASSPGLAGYEQYFGPGTRLTVT.

This chain connects TRBV6-1 to TRBJ2-1; TRBD1 might be the D (6 bases). Germline CDR1 and CDR2: MNHNS and SASEGT. V was pared by 0 bases and J by 4 bases, with 16 bases between. The CDR3 has 17 amino acids. The CDR3 reads CASSEALPGHLYNEQFF. CDR3 nucleotides: TGTGCCAGCAGTGAAGCGCTTCCGGGACACCTATACAATGAGCAGTTCTTC.